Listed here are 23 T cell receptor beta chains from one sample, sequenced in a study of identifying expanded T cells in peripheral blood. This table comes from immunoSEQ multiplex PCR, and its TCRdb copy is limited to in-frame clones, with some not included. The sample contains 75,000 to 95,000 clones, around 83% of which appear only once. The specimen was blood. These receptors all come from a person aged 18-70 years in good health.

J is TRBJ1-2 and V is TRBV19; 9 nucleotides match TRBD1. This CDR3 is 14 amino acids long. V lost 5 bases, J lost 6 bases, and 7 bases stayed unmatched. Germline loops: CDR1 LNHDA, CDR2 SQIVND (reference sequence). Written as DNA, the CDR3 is TGTGCCAGTAGTCTCCGGGACAGGGTTGATGGCTACACCTTC. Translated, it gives CASSLRDRVDGYTF.

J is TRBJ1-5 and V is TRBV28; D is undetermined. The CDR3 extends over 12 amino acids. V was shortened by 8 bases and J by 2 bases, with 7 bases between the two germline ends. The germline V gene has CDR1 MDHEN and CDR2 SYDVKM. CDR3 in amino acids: CASYEGNQPQHF. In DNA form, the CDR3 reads TGTGCCAGCTACGAGGGCAATCAGCCCCAGCATTTT.

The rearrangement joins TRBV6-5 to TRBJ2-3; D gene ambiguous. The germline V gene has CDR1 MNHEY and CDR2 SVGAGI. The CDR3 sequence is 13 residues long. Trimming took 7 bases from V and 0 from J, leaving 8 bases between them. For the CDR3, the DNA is TGTGCCAGCAACCCTCCCAGCACAGATACGCAGTATTTT. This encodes CASNPPSTDTQYF.

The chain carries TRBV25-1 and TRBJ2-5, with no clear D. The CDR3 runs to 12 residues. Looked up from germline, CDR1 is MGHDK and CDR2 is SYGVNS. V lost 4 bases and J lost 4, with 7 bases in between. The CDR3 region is CASSVSGETQYF. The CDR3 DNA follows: TGTGCCAGCAGTGTAAGTGGAGAGACCCAGTACTTC.

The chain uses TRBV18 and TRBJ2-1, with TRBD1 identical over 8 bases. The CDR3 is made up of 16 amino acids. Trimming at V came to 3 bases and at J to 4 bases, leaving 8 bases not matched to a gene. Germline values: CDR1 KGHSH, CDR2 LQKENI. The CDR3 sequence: CASSPTRDRYYNEQFF. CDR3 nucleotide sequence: TGTGCCAGCTCACCGACCCGGGACAGGTATTACAATGAGCAGTTCTTC.

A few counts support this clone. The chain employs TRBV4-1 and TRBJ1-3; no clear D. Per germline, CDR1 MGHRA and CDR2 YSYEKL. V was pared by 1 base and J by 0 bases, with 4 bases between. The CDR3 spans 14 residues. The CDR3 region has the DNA TGCGCCAGCAGCCAAGTCCCCTCTGGAAACACCATATATTTT. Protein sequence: CASSQVPSGNTIYF.

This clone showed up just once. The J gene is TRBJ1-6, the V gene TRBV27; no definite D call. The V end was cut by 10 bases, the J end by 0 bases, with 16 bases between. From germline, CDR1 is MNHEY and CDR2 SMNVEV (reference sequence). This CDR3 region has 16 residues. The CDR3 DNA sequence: TGTGCCACCTTATCAACAAGGAGCTCCTATAATTCACCCCTCCACTTT. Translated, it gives CATLSTRSSYNSPLHF.

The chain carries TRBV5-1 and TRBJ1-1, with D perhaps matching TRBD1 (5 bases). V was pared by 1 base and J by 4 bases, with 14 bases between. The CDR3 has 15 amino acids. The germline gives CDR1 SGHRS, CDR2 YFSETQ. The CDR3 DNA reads TGCGCCAGCAGCTTGAATGGGGGTTTCATCACTGAAGCTTTCTTT. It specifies CASSLNGGFITEAFF.

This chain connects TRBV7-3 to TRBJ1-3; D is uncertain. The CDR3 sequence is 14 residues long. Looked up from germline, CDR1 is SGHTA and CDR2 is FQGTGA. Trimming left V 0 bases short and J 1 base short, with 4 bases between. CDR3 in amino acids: CASSLTGSGNTIYF. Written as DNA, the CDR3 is TGTGCCAGCAGCTTAACAGGGTCTGGAAACACCATATATTTT.

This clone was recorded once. The CDR3 reads CASSFRGPTGELFF. DNA for the CDR3: TGTGCCAGCAGCTTCAGGGGACCCACCGGGGAGCTGTTTTTT. This chain connects TRBV5-4 to TRBJ2-2, with D tentatively TRBD1 (6 bases). The germline V gene encodes CDR1 SGHNT and CDR2 YYREEE (reference sequence). Between the trimmed V and J ends, which lost 2 bases and 4 bases, there was a span of 9 bases. This CDR3 is 14 amino acids long.

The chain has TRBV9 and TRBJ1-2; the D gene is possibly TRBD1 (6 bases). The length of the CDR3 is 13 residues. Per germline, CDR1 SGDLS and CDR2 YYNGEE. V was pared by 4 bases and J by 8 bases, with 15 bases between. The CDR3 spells CASSRTTGSGYTF. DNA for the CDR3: TGTGCCAGCAGCCGCACAACAGGGAGCGGCTACACCTTC.

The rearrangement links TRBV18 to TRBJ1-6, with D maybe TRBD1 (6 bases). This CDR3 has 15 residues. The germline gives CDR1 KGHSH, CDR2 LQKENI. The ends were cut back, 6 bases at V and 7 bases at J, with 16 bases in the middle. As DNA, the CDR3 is TGTGCCAGCTCCACCTATGGGGGGCAGAATTCACCCCTCCACTTT. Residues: CASSTYGGQNSPLHF.

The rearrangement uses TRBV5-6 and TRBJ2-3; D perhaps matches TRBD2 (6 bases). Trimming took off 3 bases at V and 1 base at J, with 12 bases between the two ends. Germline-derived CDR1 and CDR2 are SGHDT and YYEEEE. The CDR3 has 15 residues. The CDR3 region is CASSWRVMGTDTQYF. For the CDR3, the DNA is TGTGCCAGCAGCTGGAGGGTGATGGGCACAGATACGCAGTATTTT.

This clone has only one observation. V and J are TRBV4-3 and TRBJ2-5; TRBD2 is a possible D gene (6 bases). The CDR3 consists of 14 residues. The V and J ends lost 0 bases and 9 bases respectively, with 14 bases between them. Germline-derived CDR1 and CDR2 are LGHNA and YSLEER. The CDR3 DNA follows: TGCGCCAGCAGCCAAGACGGGGTTGGCGGGGCCCAGTACTTC. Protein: CASSQDGVGGAQYF.

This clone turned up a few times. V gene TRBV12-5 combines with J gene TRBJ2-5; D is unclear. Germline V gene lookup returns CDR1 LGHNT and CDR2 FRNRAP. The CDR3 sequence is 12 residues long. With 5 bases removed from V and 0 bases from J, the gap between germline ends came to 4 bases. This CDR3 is CASGQNQETQYF. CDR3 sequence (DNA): TGTGCTAGTGGTCAGAACCAAGAGACCCAGTACTTC.

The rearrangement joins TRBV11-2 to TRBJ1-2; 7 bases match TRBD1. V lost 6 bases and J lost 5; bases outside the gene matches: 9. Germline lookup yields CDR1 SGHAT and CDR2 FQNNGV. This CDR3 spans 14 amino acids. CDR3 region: CASSGDSKSYGYTF. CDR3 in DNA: TGTGCCAGCAGTGGGGACAGCAAATCTTATGGCTACACCTTC.

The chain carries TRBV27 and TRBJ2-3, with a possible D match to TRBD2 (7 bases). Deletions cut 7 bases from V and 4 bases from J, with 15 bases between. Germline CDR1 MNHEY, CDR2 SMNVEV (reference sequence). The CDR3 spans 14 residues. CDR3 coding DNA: TGTGCCAGCAACTCCCCGGGGGGCCCAGATACGCAGTATTTT. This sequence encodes CASNSPGGPDTQYF.

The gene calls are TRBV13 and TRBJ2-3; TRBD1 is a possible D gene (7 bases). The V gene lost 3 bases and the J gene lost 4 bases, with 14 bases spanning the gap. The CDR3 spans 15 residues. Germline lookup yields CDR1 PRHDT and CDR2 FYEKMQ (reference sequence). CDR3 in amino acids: CASSLVEGASDTQYF. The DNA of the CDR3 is TGTGCCAGCAGCTTGGTGGAGGGGGCATCAGATACGCAGTATTTT.

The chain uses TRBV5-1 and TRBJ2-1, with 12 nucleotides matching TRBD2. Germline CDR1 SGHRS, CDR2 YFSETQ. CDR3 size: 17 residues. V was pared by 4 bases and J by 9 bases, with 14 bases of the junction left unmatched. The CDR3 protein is CASSPGLAGSGVAEQFF. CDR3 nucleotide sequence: TGCGCCAGCAGCCCCGGACTAGCGGGGTCTGGTGTCGCTGAGCAGTTCTTC. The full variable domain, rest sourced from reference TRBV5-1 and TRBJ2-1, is KAGVTQTPRYLIKTRGQQVTLSCSPISGHRSVSWYQQTPGQGLQFLFEYFSETQRNKGNFPGRFSGRQFSNSRSEMNVSTLELGDSALYLCASSPGLAGSGVAEQFFGPGTRLTVL.

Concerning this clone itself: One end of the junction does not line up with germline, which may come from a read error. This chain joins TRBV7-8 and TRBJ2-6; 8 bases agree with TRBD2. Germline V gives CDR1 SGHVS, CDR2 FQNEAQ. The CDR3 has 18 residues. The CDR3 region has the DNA TGTGCCAGCAGCATAGCTAGCGGGTTAGTCTCTGGGGCCAACGTCCTGACTTTC. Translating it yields CASSIASGLVSGANVLTF.

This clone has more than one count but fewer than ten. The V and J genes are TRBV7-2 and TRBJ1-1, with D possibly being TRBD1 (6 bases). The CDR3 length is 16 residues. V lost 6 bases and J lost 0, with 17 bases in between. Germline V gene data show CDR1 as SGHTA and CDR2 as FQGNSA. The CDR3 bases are TGTGCCAGCAGAAAGGTAACAGGGATTATGAACACTGAAGCTTTCTTT. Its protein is CASRKVTGIMNTEAFF.

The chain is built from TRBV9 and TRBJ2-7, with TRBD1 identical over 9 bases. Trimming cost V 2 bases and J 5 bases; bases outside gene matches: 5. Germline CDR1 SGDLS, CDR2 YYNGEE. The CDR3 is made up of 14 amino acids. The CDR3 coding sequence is TGTGCCAGCAGCGTGGGGACAGGGCCTAACGAGCAGTACTTC. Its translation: CASSVGTGPNEQYF.

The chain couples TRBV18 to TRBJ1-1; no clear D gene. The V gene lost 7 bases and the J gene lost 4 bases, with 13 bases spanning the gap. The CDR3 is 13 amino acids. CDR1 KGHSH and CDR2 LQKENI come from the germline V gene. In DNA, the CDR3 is TGTGCCAGCTTGTCTAGGGAGAGCACTGAAGCTTTCTTT. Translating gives CASLSRESTEAFF.